The source of this T cell receptor beta chain is a study of OX40 agonist ivuxolimab in advanced cancers. Background on the whole study: Ivuxolimab, which targeted the costimulatory receptor OX40 (CD134), was an agonistic, fully human IgG2 monoclonal antibody. Intravenous ivuxolimab was administered to patients every 2 weeks at six dose levels: 0.01, 0.1, 0.3, 1.5, 3 and 10 mg/kg. Of the roughly 52 dose-escalation patients, hepatocellular carcinoma was present in around 19, melanoma in roughly 15, renal cell carcinoma in 9 and head and neck cancer in 9. In the dose-escalation cohort, roughly 80% of patients were male, and the mean age was roughly 60 years, with a range of roughly 20 to 80. Patients were allowed to have had prior anti-PD-1, anti-PD-L1 or anti-CTLA-4 therapy, and 40% of the dose-escalation patients had previously received checkpoint inhibitors. Three dose-escalation patients achieved partial responses, one with hepatocellular carcinoma and two with cutaneous melanoma. The purpose of peripheral TCRbeta sequencing was to test whether ivuxolimab changed TCR sequence diversity and led to clonal T-cell expansion. The paper covers the monotherapy dose-escalation part of the phase I ivuxolimab trial, which included N of about 56 patients. The paper's findings and limits, for the study overall: After ivuxolimab, CD8+ T cells had more expanded clones than CD4+ T cells on average. At doses from 0.1 to 3.0 mg/kg, clonal expansion was seen in both CD4+ and CD8+ blood T cells between baseline and week 6. In partial responders in the 0.1-3.0 mg/kg groups, normalized peripheral clonal expansion was found to be among the lowest, especially among CD8+ T cells. Low levels of normalized T-cell clonal expansion were also seen in some patients who did not respond. The antigen specificity of the clonally expanded peripheral T cells was not determined.

V is cut by 5 bases and J by 11 bases, and the space between the germline ends is 12 bases. The CDR3 runs 11 residues from the cysteine to the phenylalanine. The only DNA kept is the CDR3, 33 bases in frame from the first base. In the germline V gene, CDR1 corresponds to SGHAT and CDR2 to FQNNGV. Genomic DNA was extracted from sorted cells for sequencing of the TCRbeta CDR3 region. The immunoSEQ Assay was used for sequencing of TCRbeta CDR3 regions. TCRdb's version of the immuneACCESS table is confined to in-frame rearrangements and falls short of the full clone set. An unresolved V gene accounts for under half of the shortfall where checked; the remainder is of unknown origin. The table for this sample lists some 28,000 clones; around nine tenths of them were counted only once. 24% of the sample goes to the ten largest clones. Concerning this clone: This clone's antigen is unknown. No much larger clonotype is one base removed from it; base qualities were not supplied.

The trial excluded patients who had a history of autoimmune disease or were on systemic immunosuppression. Peripheral blood for TCR sequencing was collected from all dose cohorts at baseline, on cycle 4 day 1, and on cycle 7 day 1. The samples were drawn from a first-in-human, open-label, multicenter phase I dose-escalation trial of ivuxolimab. Adults with locally advanced or metastatic melanoma, renal cell, hepatocellular, or head and neck squamous cell carcinoma were enrolled in the trial. Before TCR sequencing, CD4+ and CD8+ T cells were separately sorted from peripheral blood. Sequences were derived from CD4+ or CD8+ T cells sorted from blood, sampled in a trial of the OX40 agonist ivuxolimab. This clonotype was obtained from an adult with an advanced solid tumor such as melanoma, head and neck, liver or kidney cancer. The chain couples TRBV11-2 to TRBJ1-1; perhaps TRBD1 is the D gene, with 5 bases matching. The CDR3 amino acid sequence is: CASSLFEGAFF. The DNA sequence is TGTGCCAGCAGCCTGTTTGAGGGGGCTTTCTTT.